The 32 T cell receptor beta chains presented below share a single source sample, sequenced in a study of siplizumab effects on memory and regulatory T cells. TCRdb's table, derived via immunoSEQ multiplex PCR, lists solely in-frame clones and lacks some. The sample yields about 82,000 clones, over 80% seen once. Sequencing used Tregs sorted from blood. These receptors all come from a human donor in good health.

The genes are TRBV4-1 and TRBJ1-2, with 9 bases fitting TRBD1. CDR1 and CDR2 from the germline V gene are MGHRA and YSYEKL. The CDR3 consists of 16 residues. Unmatched junction bases numbered 10, after V lost 2 bases and J lost 6 bases. CDR3 amino acids: CASSQRQGDERDGYTF. CDR3 in DNA: TGCGCCAGCAGCCAACGACAGGGGGATGAGAGGGATGGCTACACCTTC.

This clone was picked up one time. The chain has TRBV28 and TRBJ1-2; the D gene is possibly TRBD1 (5 bases). V lost 7 bases and J lost 5, with 17 bases in between. CDR1 and CDR2 (germline): MDHEN, SYDVKM. The CDR3 is made up of 14 amino acids. CDR3 sequence reads: CASNILPGGYGYTF. In DNA form, the CDR3 reads TGTGCCAGCAACATCCTGCCGGGGGGGTATGGCTACACCTTC.

The chain is built from TRBV9 and TRBJ1-1; the D gene is possibly TRBD1 (5 bases). CDR1 SGDLS and CDR2 YYNGEE come from the germline V gene. The CDR3 runs to 15 residues. V was clipped by 1 base and J by 1 base, with 11 bases between them. This chain's CDR3 is CASSVRPGTNTEAFF. The CDR3 DNA follows: TGTGCCAGCAGCGTACGTCCAGGGACGAACACTGAAGCTTTCTTT.

The chain employs TRBV6-6 and TRBJ2-3; D is unclear. Per the germline V gene, CDR1 is MNHNY and CDR2 is SVGAGI (reference sequence). The ends were cut back, 8 bases at V and 5 bases at J, with 8 bases in the middle. The length of the CDR3 is 11 residues. In nucleotides, the CDR3 is TGTGCCAGCGCGTGGGGAGATACGCAGTATTTT. It is translated as CASAWGDTQYF.

This clone was picked up a small number of times. This sequence joins TRBV5-5 and TRBJ1-2; tentatively, D is TRBD1 (5 bases). Trimming took off 0 bases at V and 3 bases at J, with 9 bases between the two ends. Per germline, CDR1 SGHKS and CDR2 YYEKEE (reference sequence). The CDR3 is 14 amino acids. The DNA for the CDR3 is TGTGCCAGCAGCTTGGGCGGGGGGTACTATGGCTACACCTTC. It is translated as CASSLGGGYYGYTF.

In its sample, this clone was seen once. The rearrangement links TRBV5-6 to TRBJ2-7, with 9 bases aligning to TRBD1. Germline V gives CDR1 SGHDT, CDR2 YYEEEE. This CDR3 region has 13 residues. V lost 5 bases and J lost 5; bases outside the gene matches: 5. This chain's CDR3 is CASRWTGEHEQYF. CDR3 nucleotide sequence: TGTGCCAGCAGGTGGACAGGGGAGCACGAGCAGTACTTC.

This chain joins TRBV6-1 and TRBJ1-2; perhaps TRBD1 as D (6 bases). CDR1 is MNHNS, CDR2 SASEGT, per germline. The CDR3 has 15 residues. Trimming took 1 base from V and 9 from J, leaving 18 bases between them. The CDR3 here is CASSEEGGAPRSYTF. CDR3 bases: TGTGCCAGCAGTGAAGAGGGGGGCGCCCCTAGGAGCTACACCTTC.

The rearrangement joins TRBV5-8 to TRBJ1-2; D gene ambiguous. The CDR3 has 13 residues. V was cut by 4 bases and J by 4 bases, with 11 bases left in between. Per germline, CDR1 SGHTS and CDR2 YDEGEE. The CDR3 coding sequence is TGTGCCAGCAGCCGAATCGGAAGCTATGGCTACACCTTC. Translating gives CASSRIGSYGYTF.

This sequence joins TRBV5-1 and TRBJ1-2; D gene ambiguous. CDR1 is SGHRS and CDR2 is YFSETQ in the germline V gene. The CDR3 contains 12 residues. The V end lost 3 bases, the J end lost 3 bases, and 6 bases lay between the germline ends. This CDR3 is CASSSGYYGYTF. The CDR3 DNA follows: TGCGCCAGCAGCTCGGGCTACTATGGCTACACCTTC.

This chain links TRBV6-5 with TRBJ1-5; 7 nucleotides align to TRBD1. The germline V gene encodes CDR1 MNHEY and CDR2 SVGAGI. The junction had 6 bases not matched to a gene; V was cut back by 3 bases and J by 7 bases. The CDR3 length is 14 residues. CDR3 region: CASSYSGGWQPQHF. In DNA form, the CDR3 reads TGTGCCAGCAGTTATTCAGGGGGTTGGCAGCCCCAGCATTTT.

This chain uses TRBV6-6 with TRBJ2-7, with TRBD2 as a possible D gene (6 bases). CDR1 and CDR2 (germline): MNHNY, SVGAGI (reference sequence). With 8 bases removed from V and 0 bases from J, the gap between germline ends came to 14 bases. This CDR3 comprises 14 residues. The CDR3 nucleotides are TGTGCCAGCGGACAAGGAGGGGCCTCCTACGAGCAGTACTTC. This codes for CASGQGGASYEQYF.

The genes are TRBV19 and TRBJ1-3; D is unclear. V dropped 5 bases and J dropped 0 bases, with 11 bases sitting between them. The CDR3 totals 15 residues. From germline, CDR1 is LNHDA and CDR2 SQIVND (reference sequence). The CDR3 reads CASSLGLNSGNTIYF. In DNA form, the CDR3 reads TGTGCCAGTAGTTTAGGGCTGAACTCTGGAAACACCATATATTTT.

This chain connects TRBV27 to TRBJ2-7; TRBD1 or TRBD2 may be the D gene (5 bases each). CDR1 MNHEY and CDR2 SMNVEV come from the germline V gene (reference sequence). This CDR3 is built from 13 residues. Trimming removed 7 bases from V and 6 bases from J, with 16 bases in between. The CDR3 coding sequence is TGTGCCAGCATCGCACGAGGGGATCGCGAGCAGTACTTC. Its translation is CASIARGDREQYF.

The chain couples TRBV5-1 to TRBJ2-2; D gene unclear. Germline lookup yields CDR1 SGHRS and CDR2 YFSETQ. The CDR3 loop spans 15 amino acids. The V end was cut by 4 bases, the J end by 2 bases, with 12 bases between. CDR3 amino acids: CASSPGPGNTGELFF. CDR3 bases: TGCGCCAGCAGCCCCGGCCCTGGAAACACCGGGGAGCTGTTTTTT.

The CDR3 region is CATSRGTANNYGYTF. In DNA, the CDR3 is TGTGCCACCAGCAGAGGGACAGCCAATAACTATGGCTACACCTTC. The J gene is TRBJ1-2, the V gene TRBV15, with D possibly matching TRBD1 (6 bases). The CDR3 consists of 15 residues. Germline lookup yields CDR1 LNHNV and CDR2 YYDKDF (reference sequence). Deletions cut 1 base from V and 1 base from J, with 10 bases between.

J is TRBJ1-2 and V is TRBV5-1, with D hard to call. The CDR3 consists of 13 residues. Germline V gives CDR1 SGHRS, CDR2 YFSETQ. V lost 4 bases, J lost 2 bases, and 9 bases lay in between. The CDR3 nucleotides read TGCGCCAGCAGCGACATTCCAAACTATGGCTACACCTTC. Translating it yields CASSDIPNYGYTF.

V gene TRBV4-3 combines with J gene TRBJ2-3; 10 bases are a match to TRBD2. The CDR3 is made up of 15 amino acids. V was clipped by 4 bases and J by 5 bases; unmatched bases: 6. Germline CDR1 and CDR2: LGHNA and YSLEER. The CDR3 loop reads CASSRAGGPLDTQYF. The CDR3 DNA reads TGCGCCAGCAGCCGAGCGGGGGGGCCTTTAGATACGCAGTATTTT.

This chain connects TRBV23-1 to TRBJ2-7, with 12 bases identical to TRBD1. TRBV23-1 falls under the ORF class, with uncertain function. Trimming took 7 bases from V and 6 from J; bases not matched to a gene: 13. The CDR3 consists of 16 residues. This CDR3 reads CASTILPGQGAFEQYF. The CDR3 DNA reads as TGCGCCAGCACCATACTACCGGGACAGGGGGCTTTCGAGCAGTACTTC.

By sample share, this clone is medium-sized. This chain uses TRBV25-1 with TRBJ1-2, with D hard to call. The CDR3 sequence is 14 residues long. The V and J ends lost 4 bases and 8 bases respectively, with 17 bases between them. Germline CDR1 MGHDK, CDR2 SYGVNS. The chain's CDR3 is CASSAWGDARGYTF. The CDR3 bases are TGTGCCAGCAGTGCCTGGGGAGACGCTAGGGGCTACACCTTC.

The rearrangement links TRBV5-1 to TRBJ2-2; the match to TRBD2 covers 15 bases. V lost 2 bases to trimming and J lost 8 bases; unmatched junction nucleotides: 13. Germline loops: CDR1 SGHRS, CDR2 YFSETQ. The CDR3 extends over 19 amino acids. In nucleotides, the CDR3 is TGCGCCAGCAGCTTCACCCCGGGACTAGCGGGGGGTCATACTGGGGAGCTGTTTTTT. Its translation is CASSFTPGLAGGHTGELFF.

The rearrangement uses TRBV4-1 and TRBJ1-2; a possible D gene is TRBD1 (5 bases). V was trimmed by 4 bases and J by 3 bases, leaving 18 bases between them. Germline loops: CDR1 MGHRA, CDR2 YSYEKL. The CDR3 runs to 16 residues. Written as DNA, the CDR3 is TGCGCCAGCAGCCCATCATCCCGCAGGGATTACTATGGCTACACCTTC. Translated, it gives CASSPSSRRDYYGYTF.

This chain links TRBV7-9 with TRBJ2-1; 10 bases match TRBD1. The CDR3 runs to 15 residues. V shed 5 bases, J shed 9 bases, and the junction held 10 bases outside the gene matches. Germline CDR1 and CDR2: SEHNR and FQNEAQ (reference sequence). In nucleotides, the CDR3 is TGTGCCAGCAGCGTCCGGACAGGGGGATTGCGTGAGCAGTTCTTC. Protein sequence: CASSVRTGGLREQFF.

The sample holds a few counts of this clone. The rearrangement joins TRBV7-9 to TRBJ1-6; 8 nucleotides align to TRBD1. CDR1 and CDR2 (germline): SEHNR, FQNEAQ (reference sequence). The junction had 9 bases not matched to a gene; V was cut back by 5 bases and J by 0 bases. This CDR3 has 18 residues. CDR3 residues: CASSVHRGTSSYNSPLHF. The CDR3 nucleotides read TGTGCCAGCAGCGTACACAGGGGGACAAGCTCCTATAATTCACCCCTCCACTTT.

This chain connects TRBV11-2 to TRBJ1-2; D remains ambiguous. The germline CDR1 and CDR2 sequences are SGHAT and FQNNGV. Trimming shortened V by 5 bases and J by 5 bases, and 15 bases separated the two germline ends. This CDR3 contains 14 residues. The DNA for the CDR3 is TGTGCCAGCAGCCCGGGCCCTAACCTTTATGGCTACACCTTC. This encodes CASSPGPNLYGYTF.

The J gene is TRBJ1-3, the V gene TRBV30; no clear D gene. This CDR3 has 15 residues. With 4 bases removed from V and 0 bases from J, the gap between germline ends came to 13 bases. Germline V CDR1 and CDR2: GTSNPN, SVGIG (reference sequence). In DNA form, the CDR3 reads TGTGCCTGGAAACAGCGGGCCTCCTCTGGAAACACCATATATTTT. This sequence encodes CAWKQRASSGNTIYF.

This chain joins TRBV2 and TRBJ2-5; 7 bases agree with TRBD2. The germline gives CDR1 SNHLY, CDR2 FYNNEI. CDR3 size: 13 residues. The V segment lost 7 bases and the J segment 2 bases; nucleotides outside the gene matches: 4. CDR3 bases: TGTGCCAGCAATTTCGGGGGGCAAGAGACCCAGTACTTC. Translated, it gives CASNFGGQETQYF.

The V gene is TRBV10-1, the J gene TRBJ1-1; D might be TRBD1 (6 bases). This CDR3 comprises 16 residues. Germline V gives CDR1 WNHNN, CDR2 SYGVQD (reference sequence). The V and J ends lost 6 bases and 0 bases respectively, with 17 bases between them. In nucleotides, the CDR3 is TGCGCCAGCAGGGAGGGGGTTGAGAGTCTGAACACTGAAGCTTTCTTT. Protein product: CASREGVESLNTEAFF.

V usage is TRBV27 and J usage is TRBJ2-1; D is perhaps TRBD2 (6 bases). CDR1 MNHEY and CDR2 SMNVEV come from the germline V gene (reference sequence). CDR3 length: 16 amino acids. Trimming left V 3 bases short and J 11 bases short, with 23 bases between. The CDR3 protein is CASSFYSGLGTSQQFF. As DNA, the CDR3 is TGTGCCAGCAGTTTCTACTCGGGACTGGGAACGTCGCAGCAGTTCTTC.

The genes are TRBV7-6 and TRBJ2-7; D might be TRBD1 or TRBD2, each matching 5 bases. Germline CDR1 reads SGHVS; CDR2 reads FNYEAQ. Trimming stripped 5 bases from V and 2 bases from J, with 10 bases between. The CDR3 consists of 13 residues. The CDR3 protein is CASSAGTAYEQYF. The CDR3 DNA is TGTGCCAGCAGCGCCGGGACCGCCTACGAGCAGTACTTC. Based on the CDR3 plus reference TRBV7-6 and TRBJ2-7, the full variable domain is GAGVSQSPRYKVTKRGQDVALRCDPISGHVSLYWYRQALGQGPEFLTYFNYEAQQDKSGLPNDRFSAERPEGSISTLTIQRTEQRDSAMYRCASSAGTAYEQYFGPGTRLTVT.

CDR3 nucleotide sequence: TGTGCCTGTTACCCAGGGAAGGGCCCTGAAGCTTTCTTT. Its protein is CACYPGKGPEAFF. The V and J genes are TRBV19 and TRBJ1-1; D is possibly TRBD1 (5 bases). From germline, CDR1 is LNHDA and CDR2 SQIVND (reference sequence). The length of the CDR3 is 13 residues. V was shortened by 11 bases and J by 6 bases, with 19 bases between the two germline ends. The full variable domain, rest sourced from reference TRBV19 and TRBJ1-1, is DGGITQSPKYLFRKEGQNVTLSCEQNLNHDAMYWYRQDPGQGLRLIYYSQIVNDFQKGDIAEGYSVSREKKESFPLTVTSAQKNPTAFYLCACYPGKGPEAFFGQGTRLTVV.

This clone was counted only a few times. The chain recombines TRBV5-6 with TRBJ2-1; D call uncertain. Germline V lookup: CDR1 SGHDT, CDR2 YYEEEE. The CDR3 totals 12 residues. The V gene lost 3 bases and the J gene lost 7 bases, with 8 bases spanning the gap. CDR3 in amino acids: CASSYPRNEQFF. The DNA for the CDR3 is TGTGCCAGCAGCTACCCTCGGAATGAGCAGTTCTTC.

V gene TRBV19 combines with J gene TRBJ2-2; D is unresolved. V lost 3 bases to trimming and J lost 7 bases, with 12 bases between them. Germline V CDR1 and CDR2: LNHDA, SQIVND (reference sequence). The CDR3 covers 14 residues. This chain's CDR3 is CASSIGQAIGELFF. Here the CDR3 DNA reads TGTGCCAGTAGTATTGGGCAGGCGATCGGGGAGCTGTTTTTT.